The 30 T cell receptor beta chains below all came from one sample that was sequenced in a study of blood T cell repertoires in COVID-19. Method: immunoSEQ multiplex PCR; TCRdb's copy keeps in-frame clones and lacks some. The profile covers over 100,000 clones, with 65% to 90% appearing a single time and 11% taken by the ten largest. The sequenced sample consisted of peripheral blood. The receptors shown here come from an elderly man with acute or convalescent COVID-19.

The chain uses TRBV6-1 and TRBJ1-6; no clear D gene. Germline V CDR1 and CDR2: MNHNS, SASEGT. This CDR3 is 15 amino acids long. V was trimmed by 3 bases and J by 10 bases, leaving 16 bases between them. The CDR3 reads CASSDGLPLKSPLHF. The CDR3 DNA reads TGTGCCAGCAGTGATGGGCTGCCTCTGAAATCACCCCTCCACTTT.

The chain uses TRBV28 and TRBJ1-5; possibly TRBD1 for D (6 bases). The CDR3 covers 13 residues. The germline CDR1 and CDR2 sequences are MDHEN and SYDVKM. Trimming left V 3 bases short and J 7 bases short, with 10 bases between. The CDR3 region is CASSLRGHQPQHF. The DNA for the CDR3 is TGTGCCAGCAGTTTGCGGGGGCACCAGCCCCAGCATTTT.

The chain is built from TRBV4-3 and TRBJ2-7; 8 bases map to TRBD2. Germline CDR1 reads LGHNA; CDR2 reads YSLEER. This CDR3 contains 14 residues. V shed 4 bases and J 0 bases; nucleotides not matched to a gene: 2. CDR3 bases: TGCGCCAGCAGCCGAAGCGGGGGCTCCTACGAGCAGTACTTC. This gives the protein CASSRSGGSYEQYF.

The CDR3 region has the DNA TGCGCCAGCAGCTCTCAGTCCGCAGGGAATTCTAACTATGGCTACACCTTC. Its translation: CASSSQSAGNSNYGYTF. The chain employs TRBV4-3 and TRBJ1-2, with D perhaps TRBD1 (5 bases). The CDR3 covers 17 residues. Germline V gene data show CDR1 as LGHNA and CDR2 as YSLEER. V gave up 5 bases and J gave up 0 bases, with 19 bases separating them.

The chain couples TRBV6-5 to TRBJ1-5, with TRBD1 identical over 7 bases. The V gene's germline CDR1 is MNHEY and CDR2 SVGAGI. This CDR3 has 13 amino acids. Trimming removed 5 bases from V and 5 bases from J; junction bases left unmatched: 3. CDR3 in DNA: TGTGCCAGCAGTAGACAGGGCTATCAGCCCCAGCATTTT. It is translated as CASSRQGYQPQHF.

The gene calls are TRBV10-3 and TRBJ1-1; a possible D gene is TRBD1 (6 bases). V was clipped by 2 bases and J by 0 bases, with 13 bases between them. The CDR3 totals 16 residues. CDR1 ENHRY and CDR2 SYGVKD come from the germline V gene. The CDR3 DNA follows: TGTGCCATCAGTGAGAGTTGGACAGCTATGAACACTGAAGCTTTCTTT. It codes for CAISESWTAMNTEAFF.

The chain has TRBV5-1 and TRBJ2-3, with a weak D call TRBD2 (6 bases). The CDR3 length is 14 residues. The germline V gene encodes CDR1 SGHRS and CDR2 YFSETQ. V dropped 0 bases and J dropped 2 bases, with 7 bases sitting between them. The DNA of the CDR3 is TGCGCCAGCAGCTTGGGCGGGGTCACAGATACGCAGTATTTT. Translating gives CASSLGGVTDTQYF.

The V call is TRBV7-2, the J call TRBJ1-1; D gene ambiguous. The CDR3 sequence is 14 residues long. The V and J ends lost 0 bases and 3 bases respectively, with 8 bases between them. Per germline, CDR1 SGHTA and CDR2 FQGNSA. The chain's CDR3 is CASSLASTYTEAFF. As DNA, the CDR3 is TGTGCCAGCAGCTTAGCGAGCACTTACACTGAAGCTTTCTTT.

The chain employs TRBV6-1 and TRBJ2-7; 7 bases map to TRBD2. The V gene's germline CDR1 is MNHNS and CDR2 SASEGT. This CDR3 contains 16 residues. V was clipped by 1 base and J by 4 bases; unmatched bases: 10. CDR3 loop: CASSEGFGTTEYEQYF. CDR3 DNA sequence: TGTGCCAGCAGTGAAGGTTTTGGGACTACGGAGTACGAGCAGTACTTC.

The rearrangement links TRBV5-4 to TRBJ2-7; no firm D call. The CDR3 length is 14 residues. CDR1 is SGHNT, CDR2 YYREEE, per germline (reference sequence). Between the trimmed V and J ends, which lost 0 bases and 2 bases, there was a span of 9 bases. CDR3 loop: CASSLGANPYEQYF. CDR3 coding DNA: TGTGCCAGCAGCTTGGGGGCCAACCCCTACGAGCAGTACTTC.

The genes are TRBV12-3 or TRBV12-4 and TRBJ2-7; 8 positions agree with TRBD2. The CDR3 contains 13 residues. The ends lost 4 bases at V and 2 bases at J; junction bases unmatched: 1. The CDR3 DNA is TGTGCCAGCAGTTCTAGCGGGCCCTACGAGCAGTACTTC. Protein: CASSSSGPYEQYF.

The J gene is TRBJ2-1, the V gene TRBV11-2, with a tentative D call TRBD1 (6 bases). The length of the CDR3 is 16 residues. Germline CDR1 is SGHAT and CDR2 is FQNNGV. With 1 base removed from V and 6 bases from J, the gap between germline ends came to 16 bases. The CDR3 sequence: CASSLGLAGVGNEQFF. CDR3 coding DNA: TGTGCCAGCAGCTTAGGTCTTGCAGGGGTAGGCAATGAGCAGTTCTTC.

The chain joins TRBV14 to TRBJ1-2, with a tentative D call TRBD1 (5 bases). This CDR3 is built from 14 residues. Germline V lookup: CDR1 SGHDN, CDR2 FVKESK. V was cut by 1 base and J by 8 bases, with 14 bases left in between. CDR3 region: CASSQAVRVGGYTF. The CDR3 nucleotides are TGTGCCAGCAGCCAAGCCGTCAGGGTGGGAGGCTACACCTTC.

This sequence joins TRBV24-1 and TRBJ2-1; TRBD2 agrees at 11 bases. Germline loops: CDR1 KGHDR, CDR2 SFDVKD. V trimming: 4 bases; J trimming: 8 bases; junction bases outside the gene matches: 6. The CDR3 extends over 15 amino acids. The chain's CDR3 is CATSDLAGGRDEQFF. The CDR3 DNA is TGTGCCACCAGTGACCTAGCGGGAGGTAGAGATGAGCAGTTCTTC.

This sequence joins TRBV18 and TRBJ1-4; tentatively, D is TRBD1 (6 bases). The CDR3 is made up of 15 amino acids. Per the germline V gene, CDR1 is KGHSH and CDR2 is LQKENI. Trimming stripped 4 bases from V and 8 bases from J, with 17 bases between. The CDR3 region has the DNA TGTGCCAGCTCACTCGGGACAAGTGGGGGAGAAAAACTGTTTTTT. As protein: CASSLGTSGGEKLFF.

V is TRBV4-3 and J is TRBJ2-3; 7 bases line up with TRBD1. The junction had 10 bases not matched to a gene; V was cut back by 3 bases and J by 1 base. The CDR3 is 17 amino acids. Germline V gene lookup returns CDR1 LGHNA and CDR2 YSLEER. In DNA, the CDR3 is TGCGCCAGCAGCCACCGACAGGGTGGACGTTGCACAGATACGCAGTATTTT. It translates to CASSHRQGGRCTDTQYF.

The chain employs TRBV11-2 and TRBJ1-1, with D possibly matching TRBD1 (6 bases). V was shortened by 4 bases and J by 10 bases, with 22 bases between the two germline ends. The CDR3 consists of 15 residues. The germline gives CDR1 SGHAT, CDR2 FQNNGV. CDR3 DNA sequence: TGTGCCAGCAGCTCGCAACCTCAGGGGAAATCATCAGCTTTCTTT. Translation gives CASSSQPQGKSSAFF.

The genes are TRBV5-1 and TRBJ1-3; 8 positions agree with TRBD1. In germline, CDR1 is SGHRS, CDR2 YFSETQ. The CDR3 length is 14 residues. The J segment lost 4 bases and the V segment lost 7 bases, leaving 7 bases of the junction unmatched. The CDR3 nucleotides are TGCGCCAGCGGACCAGGGGGCGGCGGAAACACCATATATTTT. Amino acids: CASGPGGGGNTIYF.

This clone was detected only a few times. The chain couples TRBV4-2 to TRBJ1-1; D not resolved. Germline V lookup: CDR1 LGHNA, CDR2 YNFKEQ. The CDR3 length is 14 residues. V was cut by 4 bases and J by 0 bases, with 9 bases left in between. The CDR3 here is CASSPRLLNTEAFF. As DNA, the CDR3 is TGTGCCAGCAGCCCGCGTCTCTTGAACACTGAAGCTTTCTTT.

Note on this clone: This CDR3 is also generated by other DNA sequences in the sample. CDR3 DNA sequence: TGCGCCAGCAGCCCGGGACAGGGAAGTGGCTACACCTTC. Amino acid sequence: CASSPGQGSGYTF. This rearrangement joins TRBV5-1 to TRBJ1-2, with TRBD1 matching 9 bases. Germline CDR1 reads SGHRS; CDR2 reads YFSETQ. This CDR3 comprises 13 residues. Unmatched junction bases numbered 5, after V lost 4 bases and J lost 7 bases. Full variable domain (remainder filled in from reference TRBV5-1 and TRBJ1-2): KAGVTQTPRYLIKTRGQQVTLSCSPISGHRSVSWYQQTPGQGLQFLFEYFSETQRNKGNFPGRFSGRQFSNSRSEMNVSTLELGDSALYLCASSPGQGSGYTFGSGTRLTVV.

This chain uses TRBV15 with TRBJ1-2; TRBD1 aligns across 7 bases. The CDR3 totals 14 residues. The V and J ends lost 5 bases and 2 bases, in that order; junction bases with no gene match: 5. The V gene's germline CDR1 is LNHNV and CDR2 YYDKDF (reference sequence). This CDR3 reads CATSAPDRNYGYTF. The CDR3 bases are TGTGCCACCAGCGCCCCGGACAGGAACTATGGCTACACCTTC.

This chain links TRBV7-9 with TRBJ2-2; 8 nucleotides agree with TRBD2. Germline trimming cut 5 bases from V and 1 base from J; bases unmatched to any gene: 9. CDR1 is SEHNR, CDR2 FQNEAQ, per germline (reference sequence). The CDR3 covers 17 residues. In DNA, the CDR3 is TGTGCCAGCAGCCCCTATGGTAGCGGGATGAACACCGGGGAGCTGTTTTTT. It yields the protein CASSPYGSGMNTGELFF.

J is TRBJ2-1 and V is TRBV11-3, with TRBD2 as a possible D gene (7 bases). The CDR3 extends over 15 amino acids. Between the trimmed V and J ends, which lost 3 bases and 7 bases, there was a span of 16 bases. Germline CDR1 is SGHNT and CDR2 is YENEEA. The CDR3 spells CASSFGGGAGNEQFF. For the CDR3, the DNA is TGTGCCAGCAGCTTCGGAGGGGGGGCCGGGAATGAGCAGTTCTTC.

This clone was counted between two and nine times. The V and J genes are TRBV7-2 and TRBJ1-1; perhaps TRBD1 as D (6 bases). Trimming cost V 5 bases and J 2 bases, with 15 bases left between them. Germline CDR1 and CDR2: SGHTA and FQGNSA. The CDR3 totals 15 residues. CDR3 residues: CASSPVGQSNTEAFF. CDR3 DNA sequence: TGTGCCAGCAGCCCCGTAGGACAGAGTAACACTGAAGCTTTCTTT.

Here the CDR3 DNA reads TGTGCCTGGATCGGCCCAGGGGGTGGTGAAAAACTGTTTTTT. Its translation: CAWIGPGGGEKLFF. The V and J genes are TRBV30 and TRBJ1-4; 7 bases are a match to TRBD1. Germline V gives CDR1 GTSNPN, CDR2 SVGIG (reference sequence). The CDR3 runs to 14 residues. The trim removed 4 bases at V and 7 bases at J, leaving 9 bases unmatched.

The CDR3: CASSLDRSDQPQHF. The CDR3 coding sequence is TGTGCCAGCAGCCTGGACAGATCTGATCAGCCCCAGCATTTT. This chain uses TRBV7-2 with TRBJ1-5; D possibly corresponds to TRBD1 (6 bases). Germline-derived CDR1 and CDR2 are SGHTA and FQGNSA. Trimming took off 5 bases at V and 5 bases at J, with 13 bases between the two ends. The CDR3 contains 14 residues.

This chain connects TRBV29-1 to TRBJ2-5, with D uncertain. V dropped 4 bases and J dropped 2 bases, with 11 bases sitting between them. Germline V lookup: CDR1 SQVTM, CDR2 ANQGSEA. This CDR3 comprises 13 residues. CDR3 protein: CSVGGTTQETQYF. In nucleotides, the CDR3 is TGCAGCGTTGGCGGCACCACTCAAGAGACCCAGTACTTC.

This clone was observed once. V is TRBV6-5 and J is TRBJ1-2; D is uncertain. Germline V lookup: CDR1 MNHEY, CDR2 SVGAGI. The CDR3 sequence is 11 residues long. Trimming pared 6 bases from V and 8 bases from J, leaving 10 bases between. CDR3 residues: CASRRGEGYTF. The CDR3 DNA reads TGTGCCAGCAGGCGGGGTGAGGGCTACACCTTC.

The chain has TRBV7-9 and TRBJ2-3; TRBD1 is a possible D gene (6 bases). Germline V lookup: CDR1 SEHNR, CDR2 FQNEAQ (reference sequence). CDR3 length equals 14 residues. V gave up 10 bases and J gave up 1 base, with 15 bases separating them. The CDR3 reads CATPQGSGTDTQYF. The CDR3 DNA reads TGTGCCACCCCACAGGGATCTGGCACAGATACGCAGTATTTT. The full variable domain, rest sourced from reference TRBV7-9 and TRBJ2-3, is DTGVSQNPRHKITKRGQNVTFRCDPISEHNRLYWYRQTLGQGPEFLTYFQNEAQLEKSRLLSDRFSAERPKGSFSTLEIQRTEQGDSAMYLCATPQGSGTDTQYFGPGTRLTVL.

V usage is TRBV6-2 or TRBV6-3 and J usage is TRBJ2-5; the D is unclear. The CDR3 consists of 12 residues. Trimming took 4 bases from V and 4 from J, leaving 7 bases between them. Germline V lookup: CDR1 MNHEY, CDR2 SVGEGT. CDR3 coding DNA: TGTGCCAGCAGTTTGGAGCCAGAGACCCAGTACTTC. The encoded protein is CASSLEPETQYF.